This entry lists 23 T cell receptor beta chains sequenced from one sample in a study of T cell clonality in common variable immunodeficiency. Assay: immunoSEQ multiplex PCR; the TCRdb copy retains only in-frame clones and omits some. This sample carries roughly 43,000 clones, none of them present only once. The sample consisted of peripheral blood mononuclear cells. These receptors were obtained from a person aged 18 to 70 in good health.

This clone was observed many times. The read terminates 3 residues ahead of where the CDR3 ends, so the germline J gene completes it. The chain recombines TRBV11-3 with TRBJ1-2, with D unclear. The V end lost 3 bases, the J end lost 3 bases, and 11 bases lay between the germline ends. Per the germline V gene, CDR1 is SGHNT and CDR2 is YENEEA. The CDR3 runs to 14 residues. The CDR3: CASSFLSTDYGYTF. CDR3 bases read: TGTGCCAGCAGCTTCCTCTCAACAGACTATGGC. Using reference TRBV11-3 and TRBJ1-2 for the parts outside the CDR3, the full variable domain is EAGVVQSPRYKIIEKKQPVAFWCNPISGHNTLYWYLQNLGQGPELLIRYENEEAVDDSQLPKDRFSAERLKGVDSTLKIQPAELGDSAVYLCASSFLSTDYGYTFGSGTRLTVV.

The sample holds many counts of this clone. The read finishes 3 residues shy of the CDR3 end, and the germline J gene is used to complete it. The chain couples TRBV20-1 to TRBJ2-1; D is uncertain. CDR3 length equals 12 residues. Trimming pared 2 bases from V and 5 bases from J, leaving 7 bases between. Germline V gene data show CDR1 as DFQATT and CDR2 as SNEGSKA (reference sequence). CDR3 loop: CSARLRDNEQFF. The part of the CDR3 DNA that was read is TGCAGTGCTAGACTACGCGACAATGAG.

This clone was observed at least ten times. The CDR3 end is not reached by the read, which stops 3 residues before it; the germline J gene fills it in. The chain has TRBV6-1 and TRBJ1-2; no clear D. Germline lookup yields CDR1 MNHNS and CDR2 SASEGT. Trimming removed 2 bases from V and 5 bases from J, with 9 bases in between. The CDR3 is made up of 13 amino acids. CDR3 DNA (partial): TGTGCCAGCAGTGAAAGGTTGAGGTATGGC. Translating gives CASSERLRYG. The CDR3 in its entirety is CASSERLRYGYTF.

This clone was seen at least ten times. The CDR3 bases that were read are TGTGCCAGCAGTTTAGGACGGACGGGGTACCAGCCC. It codes for CASSLGRTGYQP. The full CDR3 reads CASSLGRTGYQPQHF. V gene TRBV12-3 or TRBV12-4 combines with J gene TRBJ1-5; D not resolved. The missing CDR3 end, 3 residues past where the read stops, is filled in from the germline J gene. The CDR3 sequence is 15 residues long. V lost 1 base and J lost 7, with 14 bases in between.

This clone appeared a few times. With the read ending 3 residues before the CDR3 end, the germline J gene is used to fill in that end. V is TRBV27 and J is TRBJ2-5, with D maybe TRBD1 (5 bases). Germline V CDR1 and CDR2: MNHEY, SMNVEV (reference sequence). This CDR3 comprises 15 residues. V lost 0 bases to trimming and J lost 4 bases, with 12 bases between them. The CDR3 DNA, read in part, is TGTGCCAGCAGTTTATCAGGGGCCAGGGCAGAGACC. Protein product: CASSLSGARAET. The full CDR3 protein is CASSLSGARAETQYF.

This clone was counted many times. The sequence runs out 3 residues before the end of the CDR3; the remainder is reconstructed from the germline J gene. V gene TRBV7-9 combines with J gene TRBJ2-1, with 12 bases lining up with TRBD2. Germline V CDR1 and CDR2: SEHNR, FQNEAQ (reference sequence). The CDR3 is 15 amino acids. V was pared by 3 bases and J by 7 bases, with 4 bases of the junction left unmatched. The CDR3 protein is CASSLIGLAGNEQFF. Partial CDR3 DNA: TGTGCCAGCAGCTTGATTGGACTAGCGGGAAATGAG. Drawing the rest from reference TRBV7-9 and TRBJ2-1, the complete variable domain is DTGVSQNPRHKITKRGQNVTFRCDPISEHNRLYWYRQTLGQGPEFLTYFQNEAQLEKSRLLSDRFSAERPKGSFSTLEIQRTEQGDSAMYLCASSLIGLAGNEQFFGPGTRLTVL.

This clone was counted ten times or more. The CDR3 goes on 3 residues after the read ends, and that part is filled in from the germline J gene. The V gene is TRBV5-1, the J gene TRBJ1-4; weak D call: TRBD1 (6 bases). Trimming removed 3 bases at V and 5 bases at J, with 17 bases between. The CDR3 has 16 amino acids. Germline values: CDR1 SGHRS, CDR2 YFSETQ. The CDR3 reads CASSSADRVVNEKLFF. CDR3 bases read: TGCGCCAGCAGCTCGGCGGACAGAGTAGTAAATGAAAAA.

This clone was observed at least ten times. The read finishes 3 residues shy of the CDR3 end, and the germline J gene is used to complete it. The gene calls are TRBV7-6 and TRBJ2-5; TRBD1 agrees at 7 bases. CDR3 size: 14 residues. Trimming cost V 6 bases and J 5 bases; bases outside gene matches: 9. Germline values: CDR1 SGHVS, CDR2 FNYEAQ. The CDR3 DNA, read in part, is TGTGCCAGCAGTTACGAGACAGGGAGTGAGACC. Protein sequence: CASSYETGSET. The whole CDR3 protein is CASSYETGSETQYF.

This clone was counted ten times or more. The CDR3 end lies 3 residues beyond the end of the read and is filled in from the germline J gene. The V gene is TRBV6-2 or TRBV6-3, the J gene TRBJ1-3; D is undetermined. The CDR3 has 14 amino acids. V dropped 2 bases and J dropped 0 bases, with 5 bases sitting between them. Germline values: CDR1 MNHEY, CDR2 SVGEGT. Partial CDR3 DNA: TGTGCCAGCAGTTACGACACCTCTGGAAACACC. This sequence encodes CASSYDTSGNT. The entire CDR3 sequence reads CASSYDTSGNTIYF.

The table lists this clone with many counts. Coverage ceases 3 residues before the CDR3 finishes, and the germline J gene fills in the end. The chain has TRBV5-4 and TRBJ2-1; the match to TRBD2 covers 10 bases. Per the germline V gene, CDR1 is SGHNT and CDR2 is YYREEE (reference sequence). The junction had 4 bases not matched to a gene; V was cut back by 4 bases and J by 3 bases. CDR3 length: 15 residues. This chain's CDR3 is CASSDGLADYNEQFF. CDR3 bases read: TGTGCCAGCAGCGACGGACTAGCGGACTACAATGAG.

This clone was seen many times. Coverage ceases 3 residues before the CDR3 finishes, and the germline J gene fills in the end. The chain recombines TRBV24-1 with TRBJ2-1; no definite D call. The CDR3 extends over 13 amino acids. Germline values: CDR1 KGHDR, CDR2 SFDVKD. Trimming shortened V by 5 bases and J by 7 bases, and 11 bases separated the two germline ends. The covered CDR3 bases are TGTGCCACCAGTGTGCCGCTCGGTAATGAG. It yields the protein CATSVPLGNE. The CDR3, in full, reads CATSVPLGNEQFF.

The sample holds many counts of this clone. The DNA ends 3 residues before the CDR3 does, and the rest of the CDR3 is filled in from the germline J gene. This chain connects TRBV7-9 to TRBJ1-1; 8 nucleotides agree with TRBD1. With 7 bases clipped from V and 3 bases from J, the junction kept 7 bases outside the gene matches. The V gene's germline CDR1 is SEHNR and CDR2 FQNEAQ (reference sequence). This CDR3 has 14 residues. The CDR3 reads CASNPGGGYTEAFF. The part of the CDR3 DNA that was read is TGTGCCAGCAACCCAGGGGGCGGGTACACTGAA.

This clone was recorded at least ten times. The sequence runs out 3 residues before the end of the CDR3; the remainder is reconstructed from the germline J gene. V is TRBV20-1 and J is TRBJ2-1, with 9 bases that match TRBD2. CDR3 length equals 15 residues. From germline, CDR1 is DFQATT and CDR2 SNEGSKA (reference sequence). Germline trimming cut 0 bases from V and 3 bases from J; bases unmatched to any gene: 3. The CDR3 bases that were read are TGCAGTGCTAGAGAGGCGGGGGGGCGCTACAATGAG. Protein product: CSAREAGGRYNE. The whole CDR3 is CSAREAGGRYNEQFF.

This clone appeared many times. The read ends 3 residues early relative to the CDR3; the germline J gene fills the gap. The gene calls are TRBV4-1 and TRBJ2-3, with D tentatively TRBD1 (5 bases). Between the trimmed V and J ends, which lost 1 base and 2 bases, there was a span of 10 bases. The CDR3 length is 15 residues. CDR1 MGHRA and CDR2 YSYEKL come from the germline V gene. The chain's CDR3 is CASSQVGVPTDTQYF. Incomplete CDR3 DNA: TGCGCCAGCAGCCAAGTAGGGGTTCCCACAGATACG.

This clone came up many times. The CDR3 end falls 3 residues outside the read, so it is completed with the germline J gene. The chain couples TRBV5-1 to TRBJ2-3; 9 bases map to TRBD2. V shed 0 bases and J 4 bases; nucleotides not matched to a gene: 12. The CDR3 covers 18 residues. In germline, CDR1 is SGHRS, CDR2 YFSETQ. CDR3 DNA, as far as it was read: TGCGCCAGCAGCTTGGCCGATAGCGGGAGTGTCCTGGCAGATACG. It yields the protein CASSLADSGSVLADT. The whole CDR3 reads CASSLADSGSVLADTQYF.

This clone was found many times. The CDR3 end falls 3 residues outside the read, so it is completed with the germline J gene. This chain links TRBV20-1 with TRBJ2-5, with TRBD1 matching over 7 bases. Germline values: CDR1 DFQATT, CDR2 SNEGSKA (reference sequence). This CDR3 comprises 13 residues. V lost 4 bases, J lost 0 bases, and 2 bases stayed unmatched. CDR3 bases read: TGCAGTGCTACCACAGGGGACCAAGAGACC. It codes for CSATTGDQET. The entire CDR3 protein is CSATTGDQETQYF.

About this clone: The identical CDR3 is also encoded by other nucleotide sequences in the sample. CDR3 in amino acids: CSAPAWRGGPNEQFF. The part of the CDR3 DNA that was read is TGCAGTGCCCCCGCCTGGCGGGGGGGCCCCAATGAG. The V call is TRBV20-1, the J call TRBJ2-1, with 9 nucleotides matching TRBD2. The read gets to within 3 residues of the CDR3 end, and the germline J gene fills in the rest. V lost 6 bases to trimming and J lost 6 bases; unmatched junction nucleotides: 12. The V gene's germline CDR1 is DFQATT and CDR2 SNEGSKA (reference sequence). The CDR3 is made up of 15 amino acids.

This clone has at least ten counts. The CDR3 goes on 3 residues after the read ends, and that part is filled in from the germline J gene. V is TRBV6-2 or TRBV6-3 and J is TRBJ2-1, with 11 bases lining up with TRBD2. Germline CDR1 is MNHEY and CDR2 is SVGEGT. There are 15 residues in the CDR3. The junction had 10 bases not matched to a gene; V was cut back by 6 bases and J by 9 bases. The CDR3 spells CASRPLAGGIVEQFF. The sequenced CDR3 bases are TGTGCCAGCAGACCGCTAGCGGGGGGTATCGTTGAG.

This clone was recorded at least ten times. The read ends 3 residues before the CDR3 terminus; that terminus is restored from the germline J gene. J is TRBJ2-1 and V is TRBV5-1, with 9 bases fitting TRBD1. Germline V gene lookup returns CDR1 SGHRS and CDR2 YFSETQ. The CDR3 contains 16 residues. With 2 bases clipped from V and 8 bases from J, the junction kept 11 bases outside the gene matches. CDR3 bases read: TGCGCCAGCAGCTTACCCGCCGGGACAGGGAGTGATGAG. Translating it yields CASSLPAGTGSDE. The whole CDR3 sequence reads CASSLPAGTGSDEQFF.

This clone was seen more than once but under ten times. The CDR3 end lies 3 residues beyond the end of the read and is filled in from the germline J gene. The chain links TRBV7-9 to TRBJ2-1; no clear D gene. Trimming stripped 2 bases from V and 4 bases from J, with 3 bases between. Per germline, CDR1 SEHNR and CDR2 FQNEAQ (reference sequence). The CDR3 covers 12 residues. CDR3 protein: CASSLQYNEQFF. The sequenced part of the CDR3 DNA is TGTGCCAGCAGCTTACAGTACAATGAG.

As regards this clone: A junction boundary mismatches the germline segment, possibly from a read error. The sequenced CDR3 bases are TGCGCCAGTAGAGGGCGGATCAGGGGGGAGACC. Its translation: CASRGRIRGET. In full, the CDR3 reads CASRGRIRGETQYF. The rearrangement joins TRBV19 to TRBJ2-5, with 7 nucleotides matching TRBD1. The read terminates 3 residues ahead of where the CDR3 ends, so the germline J gene completes it. CDR1 and CDR2 (germline): LNHDA, SQIVND (reference sequence). This CDR3 has 14 residues.

This clone was detected many times. The read ends 3 residues early relative to the CDR3; the germline J gene fills the gap. The V call is TRBV5-1, the J call TRBJ2-3; 7 nucleotides line up with TRBD2. Germline-derived CDR1 and CDR2 are SGHRS and YFSETQ. The trim removed 0 bases at V and 0 bases at J, leaving 4 bases unmatched. The CDR3 totals 16 residues. The sequenced part of the CDR3 DNA is TGCGCCAGCAGCTTGGTTCGAGCGGGGAGCACAGATACG. Translation: CASSLVRAGSTDT. In full, the CDR3 is CASSLVRAGSTDTQYF.

This clone came up many times. The read ends 3 residues before the CDR3 terminus; that terminus is restored from the germline J gene. The gene calls are TRBV20-1 and TRBJ1-5; perhaps TRBD1 as D (5 bases). The CDR3 loop spans 15 amino acids. The germline V gene encodes CDR1 DFQATT and CDR2 SNEGSKA (reference sequence). V shed 0 bases and J shed 7 bases, with 16 bases lying between them. The CDR3 region is CSARDQRGREQPQHF. The part of the CDR3 DNA that was read is TGCAGTGCTAGAGATCAGAGGGGTCGAGAGCAGCCC.